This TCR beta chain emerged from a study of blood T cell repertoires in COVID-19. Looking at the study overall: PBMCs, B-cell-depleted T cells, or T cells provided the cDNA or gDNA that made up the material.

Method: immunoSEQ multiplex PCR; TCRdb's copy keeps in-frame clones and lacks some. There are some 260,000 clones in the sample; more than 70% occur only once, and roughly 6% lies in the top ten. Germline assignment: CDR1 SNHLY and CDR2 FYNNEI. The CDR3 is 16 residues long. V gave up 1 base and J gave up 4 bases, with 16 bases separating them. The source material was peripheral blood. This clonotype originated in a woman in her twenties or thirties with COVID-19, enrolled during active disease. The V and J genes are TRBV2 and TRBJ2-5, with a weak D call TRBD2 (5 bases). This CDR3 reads CASSEGSGGRIETQYF. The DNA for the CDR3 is TGTGCCAGCAGTGAAGGATCAGGAGGCAGGATAGAGACCCAGTACTTC. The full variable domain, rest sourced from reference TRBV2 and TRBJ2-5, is EPEVTQTPSHQVTQMGQEVILRCVPISNHLYFYWYRQILGQKVEFLVSFYNNEISEKSEIFDDQFSVERPDGSNFTLKIRSTKLEDSAMYFCASSEGSGGRIETQYFGPGTRLLVL.